This T cell receptor (beta chain) came from a study of lymphopenia after photon versus proton radiotherapy. Study-wide results and limits: Post-nadir TCR diversity decline inversely tracked overall survival among those who died.

Worth noting for this clone: Its antigen is not known.

Sequencing used immunoSEQ multiplex PCR; TCRdb keeps in-frame clones, though not all of them. The repertoire holds some 42,000 clones, with approximately 82% as singletons. Germline V gives CDR1 LGHNA, CDR2 YSLEER. CDR3 length equals 12 residues. After removal of 3 bases from V and 10 bases from J, the junction contained 2 bases not matched to a gene. The TCR was taken from a woman in her sixties or seventies with pancreatic cancer. The chain recombines TRBV4-3 with TRBJ2-1, with 8 bases identical to TRBD2. The material sequenced was peripheral blood, taken from a patient treated with proton-based radiotherapy. For the CDR3, the DNA is TGCGCCAGCAGCCAGGCTAGCGGGGAGCAGTTCTTC. Encoded protein: CASSQASGEQFF.